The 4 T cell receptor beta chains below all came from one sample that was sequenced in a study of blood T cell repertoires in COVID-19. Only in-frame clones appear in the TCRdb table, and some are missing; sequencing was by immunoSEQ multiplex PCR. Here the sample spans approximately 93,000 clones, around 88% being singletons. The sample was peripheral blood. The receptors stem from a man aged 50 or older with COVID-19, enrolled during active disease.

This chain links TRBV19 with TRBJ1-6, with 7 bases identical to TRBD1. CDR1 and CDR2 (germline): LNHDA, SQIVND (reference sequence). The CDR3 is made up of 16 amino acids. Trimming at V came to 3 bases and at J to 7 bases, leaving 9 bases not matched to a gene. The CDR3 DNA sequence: TGTGCCAGTAGTATTGGGACAGAAATTCGGAATTCACCCCTCCACTTT. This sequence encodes CASSIGTEIRNSPLHF. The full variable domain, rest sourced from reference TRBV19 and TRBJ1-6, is DGGITQSPKYLFRKEGQNVTLSCEQNLNHDAMYWYRQDPGQGLRLIYYSQIVNDFQKGDIAEGYSVSREKKESFPLTVTSAQKNPTAFYLCASSIGTEIRNSPLHFGNGTRLTVT.

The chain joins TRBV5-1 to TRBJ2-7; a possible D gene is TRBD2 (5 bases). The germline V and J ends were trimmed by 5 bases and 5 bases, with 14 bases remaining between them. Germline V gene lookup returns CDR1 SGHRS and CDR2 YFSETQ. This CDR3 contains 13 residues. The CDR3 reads CASRGIGGDEQYF. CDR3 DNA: TGCGCCAGCAGGGGGATAGGAGGCGACGAGCAGTACTTC.

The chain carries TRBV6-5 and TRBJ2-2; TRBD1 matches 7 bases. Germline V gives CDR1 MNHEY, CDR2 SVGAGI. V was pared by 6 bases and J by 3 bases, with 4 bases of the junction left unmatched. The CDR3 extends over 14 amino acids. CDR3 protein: CASSRTGDTGELFF. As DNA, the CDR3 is TGTGCCAGCAGCCGCACAGGGGACACCGGGGAGCTGTTTTTT.

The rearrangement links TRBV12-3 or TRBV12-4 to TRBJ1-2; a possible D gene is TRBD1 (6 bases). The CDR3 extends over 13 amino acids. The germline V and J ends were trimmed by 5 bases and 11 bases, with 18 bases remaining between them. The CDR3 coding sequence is TGTGCCAGCAGTCCCGGACCGGTCAGGGGATACACCTTC. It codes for CASSPGPVRGYTF.